Detailed here is one TCR beta chain. Antigen unknown. The sample is drawn from a study of graft-versus-host responses after intestinal transplantation. Study information: Recipients were given multivisceral, liver-intestinal, or isolated intestinal transplants. Every one of the recipients received anti-thymocyte globulin induction and afterwards took tacrolimus and steroids for 3 to 4 years. The study, taken as a whole, reports: Recipient-marrow GvH clones were detected, some having first appeared in ileum or blood.

Germline V gives CDR1 SGDLS, CDR2 YYNGEE. The CDR3 runs to 16 residues. V was trimmed by 4 bases and J by 1 base, leaving 14 bases between them. Method: immunoSEQ multiplex PCR; TCRdb's copy keeps in-frame clones and lacks some. The sample lists just over 70,000 clones, approximately 80% seen once, with approximately 0.39% in the top ten. The sequence derives from a human donor who was the organ donor for an intestinal transplant. The sample here was unstimulated CD4+ T cells sorted from spleen or lymph node cells, taken before transplant. This rearrangement joins TRBV9 to TRBJ2-2; a weak D match, TRBD1 (5 bases). CDR3 bases: TGTGCCAGCAGCCCTCGACAGCATAGGAACACCGGGGAGCTGTTTTTT. Translated, it gives CASSPRQHRNTGELFF.